The table lists the clone carrying this TCR beta chain with a few counts. Its antigen remains unidentified. These data come from a study of blood T cells in healthy people across ages. Study observations and caveats: One million T cells yielded diversity estimates that were considered underestimates.

The germline V and J ends were trimmed by 5 bases and 2 bases, with 10 bases remaining between them. The V gene's germline CDR1 is SGHTA and CDR2 FQGNSA. The CDR3 has 13 residues. Using a J-beta primer mix together with a sample-barcoded 5' primer, a second PCR was run for roughly 6 to 11 cycles. From each sample, at least 2.5 million paired-end reads containing CDR3 were obtained. MiXCR was run by TCRdb on the 5' RACE reads, yielding one entry per CDR3 protein. This sample has around 1,100,000 distinct CDR3 sequences; around two fifths occur once, and the top ten carry around 13%. The chain combines TRBV7-2 with TRBJ2-7; no clear D. Sequences were obtained from blood. This TCR was sampled from a man aged 18 to 30 in good health. CDR3 loop: CASSPRETYEQYF. The CDR3 DNA sequence: TGTGCCAGCAGCCCTAGGGAAACCTACGAGCAGTACTTC.